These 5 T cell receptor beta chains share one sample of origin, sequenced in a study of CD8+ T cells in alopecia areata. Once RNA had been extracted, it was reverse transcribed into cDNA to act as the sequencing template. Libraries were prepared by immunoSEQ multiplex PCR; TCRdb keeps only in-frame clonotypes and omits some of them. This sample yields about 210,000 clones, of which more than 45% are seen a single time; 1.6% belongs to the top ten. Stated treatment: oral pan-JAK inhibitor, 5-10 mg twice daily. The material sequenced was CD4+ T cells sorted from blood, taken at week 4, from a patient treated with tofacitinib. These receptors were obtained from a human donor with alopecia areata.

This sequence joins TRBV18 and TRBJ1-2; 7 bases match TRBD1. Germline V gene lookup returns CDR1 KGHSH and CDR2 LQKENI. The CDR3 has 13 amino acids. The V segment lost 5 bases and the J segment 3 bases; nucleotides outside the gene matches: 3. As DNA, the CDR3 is TGTGCCAGCTCATCTGACAGGGACTATGGCTACACCTTC. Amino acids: CASSSDRDYGYTF. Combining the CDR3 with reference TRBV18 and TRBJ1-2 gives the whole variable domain NAGVMQNPRHLVRRRGQEARLRCSPMKGHSHVYWYRQLPEEGLKFMVYLQKENIIDESGMPKERFSAEFPKEGPSILRIQQVVRGDSAAYFCASSSDRDYGYTFGSGTRLTVV.

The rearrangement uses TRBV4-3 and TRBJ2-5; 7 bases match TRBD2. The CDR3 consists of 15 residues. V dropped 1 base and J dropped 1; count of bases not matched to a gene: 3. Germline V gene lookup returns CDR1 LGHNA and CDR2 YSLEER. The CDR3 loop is CASSQVLAAQETQYF. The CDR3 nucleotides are TGCGCCAGCAGCCAAGTTCTAGCGGCCCAAGAGACCCAGTACTTC.

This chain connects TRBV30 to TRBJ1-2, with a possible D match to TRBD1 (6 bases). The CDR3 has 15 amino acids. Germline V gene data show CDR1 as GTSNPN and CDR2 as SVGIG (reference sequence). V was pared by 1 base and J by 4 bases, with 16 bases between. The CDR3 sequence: CAWSARLTGSYGYTF. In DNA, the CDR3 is TGTGCCTGGAGTGCCCGACTCACAGGGAGCTATGGCTACACCTTC.

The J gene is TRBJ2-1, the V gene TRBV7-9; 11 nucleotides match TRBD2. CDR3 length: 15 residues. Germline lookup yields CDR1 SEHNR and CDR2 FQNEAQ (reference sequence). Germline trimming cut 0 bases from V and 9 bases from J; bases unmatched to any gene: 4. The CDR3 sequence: CASSLASGGAREQFF. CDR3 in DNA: TGTGCCAGCAGCTTAGCTAGCGGGGGGGCCCGTGAGCAGTTCTTC.

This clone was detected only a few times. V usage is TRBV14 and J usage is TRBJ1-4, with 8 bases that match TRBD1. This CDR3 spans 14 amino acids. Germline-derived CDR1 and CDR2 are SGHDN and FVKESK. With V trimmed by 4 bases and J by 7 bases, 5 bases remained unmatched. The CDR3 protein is CASSPTGAGEKLFF. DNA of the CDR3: TGTGCCAGCAGCCCGACAGGGGCCGGTGAAAAACTGTTTTTT.